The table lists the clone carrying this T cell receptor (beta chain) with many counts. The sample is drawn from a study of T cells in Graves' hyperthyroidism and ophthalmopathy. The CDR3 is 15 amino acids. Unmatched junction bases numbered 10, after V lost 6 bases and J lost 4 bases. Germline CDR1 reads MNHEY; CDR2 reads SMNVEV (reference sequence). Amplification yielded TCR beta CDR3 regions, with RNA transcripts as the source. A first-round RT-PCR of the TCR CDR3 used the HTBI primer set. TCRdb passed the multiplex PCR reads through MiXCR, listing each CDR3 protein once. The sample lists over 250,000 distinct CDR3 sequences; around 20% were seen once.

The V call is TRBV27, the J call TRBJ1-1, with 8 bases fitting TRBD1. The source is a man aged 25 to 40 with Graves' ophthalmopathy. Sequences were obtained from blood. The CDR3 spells CASSRTGQVGTEAFF. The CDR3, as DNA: TGTGCCAGCAGCCGAACGGGACAGGTGGGCACTGAAGCTTTCTTT.